Below, 9 T cell receptor beta chains from the same sample are listed, as sequenced in a study of blood T cell repertoires in COVID-19. Produced via immunoSEQ multiplex PCR; TCRdb's table is partial and in-frame only. The sample shows tens of thousands of clones, approximately 88% of them seen only once. Sequencing was done on a sample of peripheral blood. Source of these receptors: a man between 65 and 85 years old with COVID-19, enrolled during active disease.

V usage is TRBV2 and J usage is TRBJ1-2; possible D gene TRBD1, 6 bases. Germline V gene sequence: CDR1 SNHLY, CDR2 FYNNEI. This CDR3 contains 15 residues. V shed 5 bases and J shed 3 bases, with 16 bases lying between them. In DNA form, the CDR3 reads TGTGCCAGCAGTATTCAGCAGGGGAGAGACTATGGCTACACCTTC. Protein sequence: CASSIQQGRDYGYTF.

In DNA form, the CDR3 reads TGTGCCAGCTCACCTTCCCGGGACAGGGGGCGAGAGCAGTACTTC. Its translation is CASSPSRDRGREQYF. This chain joins TRBV18 and TRBJ2-7; 12 bases are a match to TRBD1. The CDR3 extends over 15 amino acids. J gave up 7 bases and V 3 bases, and 7 bases lay outside the gene matches. Germline values: CDR1 KGHSH, CDR2 LQKENI. Combining the CDR3 with reference TRBV18 and TRBJ2-7 gives the whole variable domain NAGVMQNPRHLVRRRGQEARLRCSPMKGHSHVYWYRQLPEEGLKFMVYLQKENIIDESGMPKERFSAEFPKEGPSILRIQQVVRGDSAAYFCASSPSRDRGREQYFGPGTRLTVT.

The DNA for the CDR3 is TGTGCCAGCAGCCAAGATACAGGGTTGAACACTGAAGCTTTCTTT. The encoded protein is CASSQDTGLNTEAFF. The J gene is TRBJ1-1, the V gene TRBV4-2; D is perhaps TRBD1 (6 bases). Trimming removed 0 bases at V and 0 bases at J, with 8 bases between. Germline lookup yields CDR1 LGHNA and CDR2 YNFKEQ. The CDR3 contains 15 residues.

V and J are TRBV19 and TRBJ2-2, with D possibly matching TRBD1 (6 bases). Per the germline V gene, CDR1 is LNHDA and CDR2 is SQIVND (reference sequence). V was cut by 3 bases and J by 1 base, with 9 bases left in between. There are 15 residues in the CDR3. The CDR3 sequence is CASSMGTLNTGELFF. In DNA form, the CDR3 reads TGTGCCAGTAGTATGGGGACACTGAACACCGGGGAGCTGTTTTTT.

DNA of the CDR3: TGTGCCAGCAGCCTTCAGGCCAATGAGCAGTTCTTC. Amino acids: CASSLQANEQFF. This chain links TRBV5-6 with TRBJ2-1; D not certain. This CDR3 is 12 amino acids long. Germline CDR1 reads SGHDT; CDR2 reads YYEEEE. The germline V and J ends were trimmed by 4 bases and 6 bases, with 8 bases remaining between them.

V gene TRBV5-6 combines with J gene TRBJ1-2; 7 bases agree with TRBD1. The V segment lost 4 bases and the J segment 4 bases; nucleotides outside the gene matches: 10. The CDR3 extends over 15 amino acids. Germline CDR1 is SGHDT and CDR2 is YYEEEE. DNA of the CDR3: TGTGCCAGCAGCGTCCTCCGGGACAGCTTCTATGGCTACACCTTC. As protein: CASSVLRDSFYGYTF.

This clone has just a few counts. This chain uses TRBV29-1 with TRBJ2-7, with 7 bases matching TRBD1. V was pared by 1 base and J by 4 bases, with 4 bases of the junction left unmatched. Germline CDR1 reads SQVTM; CDR2 reads ANQGSEA. The CDR3 runs to 13 residues. The CDR3: CSVEGRQGYEQYF. The CDR3 DNA reads as TGCAGCGTTGAAGGCCGACAGGGTTACGAGCAGTACTTC.

V and J are TRBV19 and TRBJ2-5, with D possibly being TRBD2 (6 bases). The CDR3 extends over 13 amino acids. V was pared by 1 base and J by 7 bases, with 10 bases between. Germline values: CDR1 LNHDA, CDR2 SQIVND (reference sequence). The CDR3 DNA is TGTGCCAGTAGTATAGGGCCAGCGGGGACCCAGTACTTC. It codes for CASSIGPAGTQYF.

This rearrangement joins TRBV19 to TRBJ1-2; 8 bases are shared with TRBD1. This CDR3 has 16 residues. The V gene end was trimmed by 1 base and the J gene end by 8 bases; junction bases not matched to a gene: 12. Germline-derived CDR1 and CDR2 are LNHDA and SQIVND (reference sequence). The CDR3 nucleotides are TGTGCCAGTAGTATAGTTCTGGGCCAGGGGGCCGGCGGCTACACCTTC. Encoded protein: CASSIVLGQGAGGYTF.